These T cell receptor beta chains were read from a single sample in a study of shared clonotypes between healthy human individuals. Only in-frame clones appear in the TCRdb table, and some are missing; sequencing was by immunoSEQ multiplex PCR. The top ten hold more than 0.35% of the sample, which has about 2.4 million clones, 93% seen once. The specimen sequenced was naive CD4+ T cells from PBMCs. The receptors were gathered from a young man in good health. Some clones in this sample may be carry-over from other donors' samples. Both conserved end residues are part of each CDR3. D genes are given only for firm matches. Only part of the rows carry a size: once, few, many, or a class if the clone is expanded.

J | D | V | size | DNA | CDR3
TRBJ2-1 | TRBD2 | TRBV5-1 | . | TGCGCCAGCAGCTTGTATATAGCGGGCCGCGAGCAGTTCTTC | CASSLYIAGREQFF
TRBJ1-1 | TRBD1 | TRBV19 | . | TGTGCCAGTAGTATAAGGTTTAGGGCCGGGACAGGCCCGAACACTGAAGCTTTCTTT | CASSIRFRAGTGPNTEAFF
TRBJ1-5 | TRBD1 | TRBV9 | . | TGTGCCAGCAGCGCCGACAGGGAGAGCAATCAGCCCCAGCATTTT | CASSADRESNQPQHF
TRBJ2-2 | . | TRBV5-1 | . | TGCGCCAGCAGAAGGGAAACTAAGGGGGTCACCGGGGAGCTGTTTTTT | CASRRETKGVTGELFF
TRBJ2-1 | TRBD2 | TRBV19 | once | TGTGCCAGTAGTATTGGGCTAGCGGGAGTTGAAAATGAGCAGTTCTTC | CASSIGLAGVENEQFF
TRBJ2-7 | . | TRBV7-9 | . | TGTGCCACCACGACCACGGTTCTGGGGGAATACGAGCAGTACTTC | CATTTTVLGEYEQYF
TRBJ1-4 | TRBD1 | TRBV18 | . | TGTGCCAGCTCAGGGACAGGGGAGTATGAAAAACTGTTTTTT | CASSGTGEYEKLFF
TRBJ2-7 | TRBD2 | TRBV27 | . | TGTGCCAGCAGTTCGCAGCCGGGACTAGGGAACGAGCAGTACTTC | CASSSQPGLGNEQYF
TRBJ2-5 | . | TRBV6-1 | . | TGTGCCAGCAGGTCCCCCCGACGTTTCGGGGAGACCCAGTACTTC | CASRSPRRFGETQYF
TRBJ2-7 | TRBD2 | TRBV27 | . | TGTGCCAGCAGGCGTAAAGGACTAGCCATCTACGAGCAGTACTTC | CASRRKGLAIYEQYF
TRBJ1-4 | . | TRBV7-2 | . | TGTGCCAGCAGCCAGCCCCCCGAAAAACTGTTTTTT | CASSQPPEKLFF
TRBJ1-3 | . | TRBV9 | . | TGTGCCAGCAGCACTGGAAACACCATATATTTT | CASSTGNTIYF
TRBJ2-7 | . | TRBV6-4 | . | TGTGCCAGCAGGATGGGCCAGGAGAGGGCTCGGGACGAGCAGTACTTC | CASRMGQERARDEQYF
TRBJ1-5 | . | TRBV5-8 | . | TGTGCCAGCAGCCGGCGAGGGGACAGCAATCAGCCCCAGCATTTT | CASSRRGDSNQPQHF
TRBJ2-1 | TRBD1 | TRBV18 | . | TGTGCCAGCTCACCACCGGTGAGGACAGGGCAAAACTCCTACAATGAGCAGTTCTTC | CASSPPVRTGQNSYNEQFF
TRBJ2-1 | TRBD2 | TRBV18 | . | TGTGCCAGCTCACCACAGTCTCCCGGGACTAGCGGGGGTTACAATGAGCAGTTCTTC | CASSPQSPGTSGGYNEQFF
TRBJ2-3 | TRBD1 | TRBV27 | . | TGTGCCAGCAGTGAGGGGGCCGGTGGCACAGATACGCAGTATTTT | CASSEGAGGTDTQYF
TRBJ2-1 | . | TRBV7-2 | . | TGTGCCAGCACCACCGCCGGGAATCCCTACAATGAGCAGTTCTTC | CASTTAGNPYNEQFF
TRBJ2-1 | TRBD2 | TRBV4-3 | . | TGCGCCAGCAGCCAAGATGGGGGAGGGCCGGGTGAGCAGTTCTTC | CASSQDGGGPGEQFF
TRBJ2-1 | TRBD2 | TRBV28 | once | TGTGCCAGCAGTTTGGCGGGAGTACGCAATGAGCAGTTCTTC | CASSLAGVRNEQFF
TRBJ1-5 | . | TRBV9 | once | TGTGCCAGCAGCGTAGGGGCCGGCGGGCCCCAGCATTTT | CASSVGAGGPQHF
TRBJ1-5 | . | TRBV14 | . | TGTGCCAGCAGCCTAGACAGTAATCAGCCCCAGCATTTT | CASSLDSNQPQHF
TRBJ2-2 | . | TRBV27 | . | TGTGCCAGCAGAACCTCCGGGGAGCTGTTTTTT | CASRTSGELFF
TRBJ2-3 | . | TRBV19 | . | TGTGCCAGTAGTATCCCGGACAGAAAATACACAGATACGCAGTATTTT | CASSIPDRKYTDTQYF
TRBJ2-3 | . | TRBV13 | . | TGTGCCAGCAGCTGGGGTAGCACAGATACGCAGTATTTT | CASSWGSTDTQYF
TRBJ2-7 | . | TRBV18 | . | TGTGCCAGCTCACCTCCGGGAACCCTCTACGAGCAGTACTTC | CASSPPGTLYEQYF
TRBJ2-3 | TRBD1 | TRBV27 | . | TGTGCCAGCAGTCCGGGGACAGGGGGGATCACGCAGTATTTT | CASSPGTGGITQYF
TRBJ2-7 | TRBD1 | TRBV2 | . | TGTGCCAGCAGTCGAGACAGGGTAACTTCCTACGAGCAGTACTTC | CASSRDRVTSYEQYF
TRBJ2-6 | . | TRBV7-3 | . | TGTGCCAGCAGCCCTCGGCCCGGGGGGGCCAACGTCCTGACTTTC | CASSPRPGGANVLTF
TRBJ2-2 | . | TRBV7-2 | . | TGTGCCAGCAGTTTAAACCGGGCGGGGCTAGCGAGCGGGGAGCTGTTTTTT | CASSLNRAGLASGELFF
TRBJ1-3 | . | TRBV5-1 | . | TGCGCCAGCAGCTTGGAAGGCAGGGGAAACACCATATATTTT | CASSLEGRGNTIYF
TRBJ2-1 | TRBD1 | TRBV7-2 | . | TGTGCCAGCAGCTCTGACAGGGGGGGATACAATGAGCAGTTCTTC | CASSSDRGGYNEQFF
TRBJ2-7 | . | TRBV28 | . | TGTGCCAGCAGTCTATTCCAGGGCCCTTCAGGGGACGAGCAGTACTTC | CASSLFQGPSGDEQYF
TRBJ2-2 | . | TRBV9 | . | TGTGCCAGCAGCGCCGGACTATTTCAGGCCGGGGAGCTGTTTTTT | CASSAGLFQAGELFF
TRBJ1-1 | . | TRBV19 | few | TGTGCCAGTAGTATTTGGACTGAAGCTTTCTTT | CASSIWTEAFF
TRBJ1-1 | . | TRBV19 | . | TGTGCCAGTCTATGGAGGGCTGAAGCTTTCTTT | CASLWRAEAFF